This is a list of T cell receptor beta chains from one sample in a study of PD-1 blockade in mismatch repair-deficient tumors. Clones were sequenced by immunoSEQ multiplex PCR, and TCRdb holds only the in-frame ones, with some missing. This table holds some 120,000 clones, about 80% found once. The specimen was peripheral blood, collected 60 weeks after starting pembrolizumab. These receptors all come from an adult with mismatch repair-deficient cancer. The conserved cysteine and the conserved F or W are not part of the CDR3 here. Not every row has a clone size; where given, it reads once, few, many or a size class.

j_call clone_size v_call cdr3_aa
TRBJ2-3 . TRBV5-6 ASSAVTYNRGRGDTQY
TRBJ2-5 . TRBV7-9 ASSPGQVGEETQY
TRBJ2-3 . TRBV7-3 ASSFTERVRFSTDTQY
TRBJ1-1 . TRBV28 ASSLPSVNTEAF
TRBJ1-2 few TRBV9 ASSVEFNYGYT
TRBJ2-5 . TRBV5-4 ASSAGTSGIQETQY
TRBJ1-1 . TRBV7-6 ASSLEITNTEAF
TRBJ2-1 once TRBV30 AWAKGLDNEQF
TRBJ1-2 . TRBV2 ASSEGTGPSNYGYT
TRBJ2-5 . TRBV4-1 ASSQVGGRGRQETQY
TRBJ1-1 . TRBV6-5 ASSLSQNTEAF
TRBJ2-3 . TRBV18 ASSPPWAGGTDTQY
TRBJ1-1 . TRBV29-1 SVLRRGNTEAF
TRBJ2-7 . TRBV2 ASSEEMRTYEQY
TRBJ2-7 . TRBV11-1 ASSRDYEQY
TRBJ1-6 . TRBV9 ASSGAWGRNNSPLH
TRBJ2-7 . TRBV30 AWSWTSGSYEQY
TRBJ2-1 . TRBV13 ASSQDRLTSNEQF
TRBJ2-7 . TRBV5-5 ASSLAGRGFYEQY
TRBJ1-1 . TRBV23-1 ASSQYRQPNTEAF
TRBJ2-1 once TRBV30 AWSRGEFNEQF
TRBJ2-7 . TRBV2 ASYRVLYEQY
TRBJ2-3 once TRBV5-6 ASSTWGISTDTQY
TRBJ2-7 . TRBV27 ASKGGDRQY
TRBJ1-4 . TRBV19 ASSIVAEEKLF
TRBJ2-7 once TRBV5-4 ASSSDGGRYEQY
TRBJ2-1 . TRBV10-1 ASSEPRTGFNEQF
TRBJ1-2 few TRBV27 ASSLRGANYGYT
TRBJ2-3 . TRBV11-3 ASSAPEGASTDTQY
TRBJ1-2 . TRBV6-1 ASSGVGVYGYT
TRBJ1-3 . TRBV5-1 ASSPGRGSGNTIY
TRBJ1-1 . TRBV29-1 SVAPENRPNTEAF
TRBJ1-1 . TRBV10-3 AIRQGGDTEAF
TRBJ2-7 . TRBV5-6 ASSSDTGTVSFYEQY
TRBJ2-2 once TRBV11-2 ASSFGLAGDIGELF
TRBJ2-7 . TRBV11-2 ASSLGRVTELGRTYEQY
TRBJ1-4 few TRBV6-5 ASSTTGNEKLF
TRBJ2-7 . TRBV5-1 ASSWTGGPYEQY
TRBJ1-1 . TRBV4-2 ASSQGGGDTEAF
TRBJ1-2 . TRBV9 ASSYLFKDHGYT
TRBJ2-7 . TRBV5-1 ASMSKEGSYEQY